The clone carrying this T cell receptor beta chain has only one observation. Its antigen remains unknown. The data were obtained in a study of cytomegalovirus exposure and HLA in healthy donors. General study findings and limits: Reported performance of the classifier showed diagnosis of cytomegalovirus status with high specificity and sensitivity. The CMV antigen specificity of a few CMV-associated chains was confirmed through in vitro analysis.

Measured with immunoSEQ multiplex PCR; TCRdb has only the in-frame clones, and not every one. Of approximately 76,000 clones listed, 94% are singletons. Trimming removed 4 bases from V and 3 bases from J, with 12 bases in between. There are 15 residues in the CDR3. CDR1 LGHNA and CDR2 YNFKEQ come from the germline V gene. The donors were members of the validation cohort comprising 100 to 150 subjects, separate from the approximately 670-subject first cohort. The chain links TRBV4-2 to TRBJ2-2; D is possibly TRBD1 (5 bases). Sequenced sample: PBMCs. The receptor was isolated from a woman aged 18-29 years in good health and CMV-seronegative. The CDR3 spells CASSPQGSDTGELFF. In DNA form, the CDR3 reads TGTGCCAGCAGCCCGCAGGGTTCGGACACCGGGGAGCTGTTTTTT.